One sample yielded the 12 T cell receptor beta chains listed below, sequenced in a study of blood T cells in healthy people across ages. Combining a sample-barcoded 5' primer with a J-beta primer mix, a second PCR ran for roughly 7 to 11 cycles. From the 5' RACE reads, TCRdb called clonotypes with MiXCR, one entry per CDR3 protein. The table shows approximately 1.5 million distinct CDR3 sequences, with about 31% occurring only once. The source material was blood. Receptor source: a woman in her 30s in good health.

This clonotype occurred a few times. The chain uses TRBV29-1 and TRBJ2-3; the match to TRBD2 covers 7 bases. With 7 bases clipped from V and 2 bases from J, the junction kept 9 bases outside the gene matches. The CDR3 length is 14 residues. Germline V gene data show CDR1 as SQVTM and CDR2 as ANQGSEA. The CDR3: CSGGGFQNTDTQYF. CDR3 coding DNA: TGCAGCGGGGGGGGTTTCCAAAACACAGATACGCAGTATTTT.

The chain uses TRBV28 and TRBJ1-2, with TRBD1 identical over 12 bases. The V gene end was trimmed by 8 bases and the J gene end by 10 bases; junction bases not matched to a gene: 17. The germline gives CDR1 MDHEN, CDR2 SYDVKM. The CDR3 runs 16 residues. For the CDR3, the DNA is TGTGCCAGCTGCGGGACAGGGGGCTATCTTTGTGTCGACTACACCTTC. Protein product: CASCGTGGYLCVDYTF.

This chain connects TRBV5-1 to TRBJ2-7, with D possibly matching TRBD1 (6 bases). The CDR3 is 14 amino acids. Germline V CDR1 and CDR2: SGHRS, YFSETQ. Trimming pared 5 bases from V and 4 bases from J, leaving 16 bases between. The CDR3 DNA reads as TGCGCCAGCAGGCTGGGGGCAACCTTGTACGAGCAGTACTTC. Translated, it gives CASRLGATLYEQYF.

The genes are TRBV5-8 and TRBJ2-5; 7 positions match TRBD1. J gave up 2 bases and V 4 bases, and 8 bases lay outside the gene matches. The CDR3 covers 15 residues. Germline V gene data show CDR1 as SGHTS and CDR2 as YDEGEE. CDR3 region: CASSLMGQLQETQYF. Written as DNA, the CDR3 is TGTGCCAGCAGCCTGATGGGACAGCTACAAGAGACCCAGTACTTC.

This rearrangement joins TRBV4-1 to TRBJ2-7; TRBD2 might be the D (6 bases). This CDR3 spans 17 amino acids. Between the trimmed V and J ends, which lost 0 bases and 3 bases, there was a span of 18 bases. Germline lookup yields CDR1 MGHRA and CDR2 YSYEKL. In nucleotides, the CDR3 is TGCGCCAGCAGCCAAGAACGAGCGGGCGCCGGGGGCTACGAGCAGTACTTC. Translating it yields CASSQERAGAGGYEQYF.

J is TRBJ2-1 and V is TRBV9, with 10 bases lining up with TRBD2. CDR1 and CDR2 from the germline V gene are SGDLS and YYNGEE. This CDR3 contains 13 residues. V lost 3 bases and J lost 12; bases outside the gene matches: 6. CDR3 sequence reads: CASSALIAGGQFF. The CDR3 coding sequence is TGTGCCAGCAGCGCCCTAATAGCGGGAGGGCAGTTCTTC.

The chain links TRBV6-6 to TRBJ2-5; D remains ambiguous. Germline CDR1 and CDR2: MNHNY and SVGAGI (reference sequence). There are 15 residues in the CDR3. V lost 6 bases, J lost 2 bases, and 16 bases lay in between. DNA for the CDR3: TGTGCCAGCAGCTACCTAAGTGACCATCAAGAGACCCAGTACTTC. Its translation is CASSYLSDHQETQYF.

This clonotype was observed once. This chain joins TRBV27 and TRBJ2-5, with 9 bases matching TRBD1. This CDR3 comprises 14 residues. Germline CDR1 reads MNHEY; CDR2 reads SMNVEV (reference sequence). Trimming cost V 6 bases and J 11 bases; bases outside gene matches: 13. The CDR3 DNA is TGTGCCAGCAGCCCGACGACAGGGGGTAGGGAGCAGTACTTC. Its protein is CASSPTTGGREQYF.

The V call is TRBV6-1, the J call TRBJ2-7; 7 nucleotides match TRBD1. The CDR3 is 13 amino acids. Germline V gene lookup returns CDR1 MNHNS and CDR2 SASEGT. The ends lost 8 bases at V and 5 bases at J; junction bases unmatched: 9. The DNA for the CDR3 is TGTGCCAGCTACACGACAGGGCCCCACGAGCAGTACTTC. Translated, it gives CASYTTGPHEQYF.

This clonotype was counted only a few times. The V call is TRBV4-1, the J call TRBJ2-5, with 8 bases aligning to TRBD2. The CDR3 runs 15 residues. Looked up from germline, CDR1 is MGHRA and CDR2 is YSYEKL. V lost 4 bases and J lost 1; bases outside the gene matches: 5. CDR3 DNA: TGCGCCAGCAGCCGGGTAGCGGGGCGCCAAGAGACCCAGTACTTC. Translated, it gives CASSRVAGRQETQYF.

There are many counts of this clonotype. This chain joins TRBV12-3 or TRBV12-4 and TRBJ2-5, with TRBD2 matching 9 bases. V lost 6 bases, J lost 1 base, and 6 bases stayed unmatched. This CDR3 is built from 15 residues. CDR3 nucleotides: TGTGCCAGCAGGGACGAGCGGGAGGCCCAAGAGACCCAGTACTTC. It codes for CASRDEREAQETQYF.

The chain links TRBV20-1 to TRBJ2-4; 9 nucleotides align to TRBD2. The J call may be in error: the DNA end matches TRBJ2-7 better. The CDR3 is 15 amino acids. The V gene's germline CDR1 is DFQATT and CDR2 SNEGSKA (reference sequence). The CDR3 protein is CSAPLSGGHSYEQYF. In nucleotides, the CDR3 is TGCAGTGCCCCGCTAAGCGGGGGGCACTCCTACGAGCAGTACTTC.